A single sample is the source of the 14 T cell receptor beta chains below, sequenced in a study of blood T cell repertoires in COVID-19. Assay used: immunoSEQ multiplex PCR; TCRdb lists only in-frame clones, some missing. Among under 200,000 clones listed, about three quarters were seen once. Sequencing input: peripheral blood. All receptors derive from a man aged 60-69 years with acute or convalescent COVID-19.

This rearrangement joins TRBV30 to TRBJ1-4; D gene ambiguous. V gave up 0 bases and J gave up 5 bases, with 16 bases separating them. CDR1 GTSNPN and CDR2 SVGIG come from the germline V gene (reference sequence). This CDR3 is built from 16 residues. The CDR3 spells CAWSVLVGGQNEKLFF. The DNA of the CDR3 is TGTGCCTGGAGTGTGCTCGTCGGCGGTCAGAATGAAAAACTGTTTTTT.

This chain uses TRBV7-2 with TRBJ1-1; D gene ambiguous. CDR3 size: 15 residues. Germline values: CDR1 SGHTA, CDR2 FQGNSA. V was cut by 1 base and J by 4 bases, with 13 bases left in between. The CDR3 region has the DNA TGTGCCAGCAGCTTAGACGCGGCCGGCTTCACTGAAGCTTTCTTT. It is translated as CASSLDAAGFTEAFF.

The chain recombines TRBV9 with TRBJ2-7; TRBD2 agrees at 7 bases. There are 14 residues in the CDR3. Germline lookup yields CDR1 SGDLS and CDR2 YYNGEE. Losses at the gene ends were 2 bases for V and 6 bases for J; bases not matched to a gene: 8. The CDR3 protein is CASSVSGEVGEQYF. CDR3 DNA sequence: TGTGCCAGCAGCGTGAGCGGGGAAGTGGGCGAGCAGTACTTC.

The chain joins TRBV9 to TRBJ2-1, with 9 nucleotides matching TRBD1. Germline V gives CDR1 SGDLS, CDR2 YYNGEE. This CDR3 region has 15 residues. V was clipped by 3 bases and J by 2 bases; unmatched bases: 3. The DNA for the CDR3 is TGTGCCAGCAGCGCTACAGGGGGCACCTACAATGAGCAGTTCTTC. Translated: CASSATGGTYNEQFF.

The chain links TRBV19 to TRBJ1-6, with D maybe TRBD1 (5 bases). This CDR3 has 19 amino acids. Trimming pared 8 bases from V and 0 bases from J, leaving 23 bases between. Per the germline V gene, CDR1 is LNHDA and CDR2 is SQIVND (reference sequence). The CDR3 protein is CASGDSRIYFSSYNSPLHF. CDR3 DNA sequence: TGTGCCAGTGGGGACTCCCGGATTTACTTTAGCTCCTATAATTCACCCCTCCACTTT.

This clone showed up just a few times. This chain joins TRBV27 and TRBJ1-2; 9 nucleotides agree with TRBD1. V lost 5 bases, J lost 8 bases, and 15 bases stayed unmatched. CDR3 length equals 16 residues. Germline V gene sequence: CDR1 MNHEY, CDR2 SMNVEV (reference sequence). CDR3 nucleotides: TGTGCCAGCAGTGAGCCGGGACAGGGTTCGAGGAGAGGCTACACCTTC. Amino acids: CASSEPGQGSRRGYTF.

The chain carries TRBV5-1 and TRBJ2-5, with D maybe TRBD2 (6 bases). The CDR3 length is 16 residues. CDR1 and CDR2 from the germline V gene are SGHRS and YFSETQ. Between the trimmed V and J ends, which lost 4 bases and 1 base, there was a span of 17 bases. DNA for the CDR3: TGCGCCAGCAGCCTGAATTACCGGGACTTCCAAGAGACCCAGTACTTC. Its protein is CASSLNYRDFQETQYF. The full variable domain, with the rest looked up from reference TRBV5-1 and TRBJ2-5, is KAGVTQTPRYLIKTRGQQVTLSCSPISGHRSVSWYQQTPGQGLQFLFEYFSETQRNKGNFPGRFSGRQFSNSRSEMNVSTLELGDSALYLCASSLNYRDFQETQYFGPGTRLLVL.

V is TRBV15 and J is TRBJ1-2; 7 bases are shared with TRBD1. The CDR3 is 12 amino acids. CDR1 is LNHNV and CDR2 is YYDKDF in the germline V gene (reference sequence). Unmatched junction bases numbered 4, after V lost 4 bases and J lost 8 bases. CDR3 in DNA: TGTGCCACCAGCACGCGACAGGGAGGCTACACCTTC. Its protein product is CATSTRQGGYTF.

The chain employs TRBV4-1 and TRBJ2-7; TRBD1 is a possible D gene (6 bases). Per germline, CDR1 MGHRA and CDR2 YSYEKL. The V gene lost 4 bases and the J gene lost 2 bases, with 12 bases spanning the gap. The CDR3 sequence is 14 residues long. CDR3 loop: CASSPNRVAYEQYF. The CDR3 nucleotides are TGCGCCAGCAGCCCAAACAGGGTCGCCTACGAGCAGTACTTC.

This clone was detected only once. This CDR3 reads CASSARVGYDQPQHF. The CDR3 DNA reads TGTGCCAGCAGCGCCAGGGTAGGGTATGATCAGCCCCAGCATTTT. The chain uses TRBV11-2 and TRBJ1-5; D perhaps matches TRBD1 (5 bases). Trimming stripped 5 bases from V and 5 bases from J, with 16 bases between. CDR3 length: 15 amino acids. Germline values: CDR1 SGHAT, CDR2 FQNNGV.

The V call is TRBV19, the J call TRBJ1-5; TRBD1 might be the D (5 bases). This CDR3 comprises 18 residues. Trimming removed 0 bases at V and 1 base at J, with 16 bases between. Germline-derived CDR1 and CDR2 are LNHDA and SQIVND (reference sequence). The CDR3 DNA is TGTGCCAGTAGTATAGATCTGCGGAGGGGCACAAGCAATCAGCCCCAGCATTTT. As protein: CASSIDLRRGTSNQPQHF.

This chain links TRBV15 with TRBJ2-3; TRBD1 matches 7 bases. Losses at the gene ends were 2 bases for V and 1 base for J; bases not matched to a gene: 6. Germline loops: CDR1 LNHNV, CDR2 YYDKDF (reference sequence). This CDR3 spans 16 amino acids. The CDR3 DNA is TGTGCCACCAGCAGACCCGCGGACAGGCGCACAGATACGCAGTATTTT. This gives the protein CATSRPADRRTDTQYF.

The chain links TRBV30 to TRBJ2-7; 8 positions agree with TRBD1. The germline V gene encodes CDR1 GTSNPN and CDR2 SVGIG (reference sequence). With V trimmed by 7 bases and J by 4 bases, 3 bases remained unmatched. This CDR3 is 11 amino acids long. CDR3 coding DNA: TGTGCCTTACAGGGGGTATACGAGCAGTACTTC. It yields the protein CALQGVYEQYF.

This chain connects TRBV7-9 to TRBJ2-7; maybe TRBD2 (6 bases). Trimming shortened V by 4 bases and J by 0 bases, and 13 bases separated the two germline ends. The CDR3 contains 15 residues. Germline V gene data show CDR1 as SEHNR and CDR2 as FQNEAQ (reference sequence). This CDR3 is CASSSPAGISYEQYF. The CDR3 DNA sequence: TGTGCCAGCAGCTCCCCTGCGGGGATCTCCTACGAGCAGTACTTC.